A few counts support the clone carrying this TCR beta chain. The target antigen is unknown. The study based diagnoses on clinical symptoms, serum thyroxine and TRAb, thyroid ultrasound and orbital computed tomography. These data originate in a study of T cells in Graves' hyperthyroidism and ophthalmopathy. Study-level information: At initial diagnosis, before any treatment had begun, peripheral blood was obtained.

With V trimmed by 3 bases and J by 6 bases, 7 bases remained unmatched. The CDR3 sequence is 14 residues long. Germline CDR1 is SNHLY and CDR2 is FYNNEI. Amplification yielded TCR beta CDR3 regions, with RNA transcripts as the source. When the TCR CDR3 underwent first-round RT-PCR, the HTBI primer set was used. MiXCR, applied by TCRdb to the multiplex PCR reads, yields one record per CDR3 protein. The table has about 250,000 distinct CDR3 sequences, about 24% seen once. Study findings and constraints: A model built on 13 V-J features separated ophthalmopathy from stable hyperthyroidism. The blood repertoire included most of the expanded thyroid clonotypes above 0.001.

Sequences were obtained from blood. V usage is TRBV2 and J usage is TRBJ2-7, with TRBD1 matching over 8 bases. The source is a woman aged 40 to 50 with Graves' ophthalmopathy. Here the CDR3 reads CASSDSPGGIEQYF. The DNA for the CDR3 is TGTGCCAGCAGTGATAGCCCAGGGGGCATCGAGCAGTACTTC.